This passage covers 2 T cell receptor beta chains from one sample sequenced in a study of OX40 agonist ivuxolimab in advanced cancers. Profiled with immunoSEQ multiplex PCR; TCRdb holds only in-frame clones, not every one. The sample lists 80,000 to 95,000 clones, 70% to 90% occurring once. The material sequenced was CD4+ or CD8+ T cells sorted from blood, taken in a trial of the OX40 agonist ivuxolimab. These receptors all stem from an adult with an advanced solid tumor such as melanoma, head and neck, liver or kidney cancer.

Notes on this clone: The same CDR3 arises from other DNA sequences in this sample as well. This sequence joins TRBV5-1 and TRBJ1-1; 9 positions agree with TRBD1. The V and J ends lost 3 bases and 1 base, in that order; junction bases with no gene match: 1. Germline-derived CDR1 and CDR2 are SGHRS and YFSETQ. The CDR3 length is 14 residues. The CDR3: CASSSTGGNTEAFF. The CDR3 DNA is TGCGCCAGCAGCTCGACAGGGGGGAACACTGAAGCTTTCTTT.

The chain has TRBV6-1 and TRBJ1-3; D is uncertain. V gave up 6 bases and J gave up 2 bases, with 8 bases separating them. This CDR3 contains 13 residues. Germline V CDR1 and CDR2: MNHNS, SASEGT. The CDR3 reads CASSVGTGNTIYF. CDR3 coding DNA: TGTGCCAGCAGCGTGGGGACTGGAAACACCATATATTTT.